The sequence of this TCR beta chain was determined in a study of a mutant IDH1 vaccine in newly diagnosed glioma. Study-level information: Vaccination was launched 4-6 weeks after radiotherapy alone, or with temozolomide cycles. Study conclusions and caveats: Vaccine-induced responses were seen in approximately 93% of patients, spanning several MHC alleles. Pseudoprogression apparently lacked any relation to changes in top peripheral T cell clonotypes.

Comment on this clone: Its cognate antigen is unknown.

This table comes from immunoSEQ multiplex PCR, and its TCRdb copy is limited to in-frame clones, with some not included. The top ten clones hold roughly 2.4% of a sample with approximately 44,000 clones, approximately 88% of them seen once. Time point indicated: week 23, last vaccination. Each dose delivered 300 ug of mutant IDH1 20-mer peptide subcutaneously with imiquimod. This CDR3 spans 16 amino acids. Germline CDR1 reads SGHRS; CDR2 reads YFSETQ. Trimming left V 4 bases short and J 6 bases short, with 21 bases between. Sequences were derived from PBMCs, sampled from a glioma patient whose treatment included an IDH1 peptide vaccine. This receptor was obtained from a woman between 18 and 29 years old with glioma. Some clones in this sample may be carry-over from other donors' samples. V is TRBV5-1 and J is TRBJ2-3, with a possible D match to TRBD2 (5 bases). The CDR3 sequence: CASSNGIGASLDTQYF. The DNA for the CDR3 is TGCGCCAGCAGCAATGGCATCGGAGCTAGCCTGGATACGCAGTATTTT. Filled out from reference TRBV5-1 and TRBJ2-3, the complete variable domain reads KAGVTQTPRYLIKTRGQQVTLSCSPISGHRSVSWYQQTPGQGLQFLFEYFSETQRNKGNFPGRFSGRQFSNSRSEMNVSTLELGDSALYLCASSNGIGASLDTQYFGPGTRLTVL.